The rows below give T cell receptor beta chains drawn from one sample of a study of shared clonotypes between healthy human individuals. Method: immunoSEQ multiplex PCR; TCRdb's copy keeps in-frame clones and lacks some. Among under 2,000,000 clones listed, about 94% were seen once. The sequencing input was naive CD8+ T cells sorted from blood. The receptors originated from a man younger than 30 in good health. Both conserved end residues are part of each CDR3.

TRBJ1-1 TRBV19 CASKEGQGAGAFF
TRBJ2-7 TRBV19 CASSISTGAYEQYF
TRBJ2-7 TRBV10-3 CAISEPGTGLYEQYF
TRBJ2-5 TRBV9 CASSSENQETQYF
TRBJ2-3 TRBV30 CAWSWAGGTDTQYF
TRBJ1-1 TRBV7-9 CASSFTEEAFF
TRBJ2-4 TRBV6-4 CASSDSIRGRGAIVAKNIQYF
TRBJ1-5 TRBV14 CASSSGHQPQHF
TRBJ2-3 TRBV7-8 CASSLEETGPPTDTQYF
TRBJ2-3 TRBV10-3 CAISEGTDTQYF
TRBJ2-7 TRBV5-5 CASSITGGSTYEQYF
TRBJ2-5 TRBV19 CASSSSGRETQYF
TRBJ2-6 TRBV28 CASSWKTGAGANVLTF
TRBJ2-2 TRBV6-1 CASSVLYTGELFF
TRBJ2-7 TRBV10-3 CAISASNGYEQYF
TRBJ1-5 TRBV27 CASSLGGNGQPQHF
TRBJ1-4 TRBV28 CASLGQALEKLFF
TRBJ2-7 TRBV29-1 CSVSGTGDSFSYEQYF
TRBJ1-2 TRBV6-1 CASTHTGSANGYTF
TRBJ1-3 TRBV5-4 CASSSGTLGNTIYF
TRBJ1-4 TRBV29-1 CSVRGRANEKLFF
TRBJ2-7 TRBV13 CASSLGIGTGQYEQYF
TRBJ2-7 TRBV28 CASSSIAGGPYEQYF
TRBJ2-1 TRBV4-3 CASSQGTSGYNEQFF
TRBJ1-5 TRBV11-2 CASSLGGYSNQPQHF
TRBJ1-4 TRBV28 CASIDRGRDEKLFF
TRBJ2-7 TRBV5-6 CASSLALTFYEQYF
TRBJ1-1 TRBV28 CASSLWSGGKTEAFF
TRBJ2-5 TRBV12-5 CASGVGDRDLNLETQYF
TRBJ1-4 TRBV27 CASSSTGAREKLFF